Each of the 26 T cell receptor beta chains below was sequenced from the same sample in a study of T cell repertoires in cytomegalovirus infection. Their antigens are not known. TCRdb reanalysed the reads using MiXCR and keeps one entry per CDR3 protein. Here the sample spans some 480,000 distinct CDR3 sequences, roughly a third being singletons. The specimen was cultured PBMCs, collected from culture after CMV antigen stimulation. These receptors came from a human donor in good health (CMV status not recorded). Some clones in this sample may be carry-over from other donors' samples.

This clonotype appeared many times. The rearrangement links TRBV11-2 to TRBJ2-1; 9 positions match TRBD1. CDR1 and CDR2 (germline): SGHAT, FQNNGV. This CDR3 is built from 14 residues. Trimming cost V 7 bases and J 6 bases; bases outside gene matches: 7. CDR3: CASTPGTGPNEQFF. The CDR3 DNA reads TGTGCCAGCACCCCCGGGACAGGGCCCAATGAGCAGTTCTTC.

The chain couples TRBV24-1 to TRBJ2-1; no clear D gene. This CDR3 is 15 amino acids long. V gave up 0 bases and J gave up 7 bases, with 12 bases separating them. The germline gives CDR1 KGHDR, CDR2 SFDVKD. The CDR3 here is CATSDLKSSLNEQFF. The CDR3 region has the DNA TGTGCCACCAGTGATTTGAAGAGTAGCCTGAATGAGCAGTTCTTC.

The CDR3 DNA reads TGTGCCAGCAGCTTAATAGCGGGGGGGCGGGAGATCTTCAATGAGCAGTTCTTC. Amino acids: CASSLIAGGREIFNEQFF. V is TRBV7-3 and J is TRBJ2-1; 11 nucleotides line up with TRBD2. This CDR3 has 18 residues. J gave up 6 bases and V 1 base, and 11 bases lay outside the gene matches. Germline assignment: CDR1 SGHTA and CDR2 FQGTGA.

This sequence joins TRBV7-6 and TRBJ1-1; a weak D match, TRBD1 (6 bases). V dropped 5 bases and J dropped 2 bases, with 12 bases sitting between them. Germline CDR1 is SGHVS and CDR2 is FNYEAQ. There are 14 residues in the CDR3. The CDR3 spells CASSPRGYNTEAFF. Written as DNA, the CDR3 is TGTGCCAGCAGCCCTAGGGGGTATAACACTGAAGCTTTCTTT.

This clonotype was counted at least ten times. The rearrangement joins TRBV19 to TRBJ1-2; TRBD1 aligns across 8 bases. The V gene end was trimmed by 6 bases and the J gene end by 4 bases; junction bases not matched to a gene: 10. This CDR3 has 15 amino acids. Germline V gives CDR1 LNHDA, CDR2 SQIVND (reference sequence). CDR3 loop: CASRPTTGDGYGYTF. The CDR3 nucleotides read TGTGCCAGTAGGCCAACGACAGGGGACGGCTATGGCTACACCTTC.

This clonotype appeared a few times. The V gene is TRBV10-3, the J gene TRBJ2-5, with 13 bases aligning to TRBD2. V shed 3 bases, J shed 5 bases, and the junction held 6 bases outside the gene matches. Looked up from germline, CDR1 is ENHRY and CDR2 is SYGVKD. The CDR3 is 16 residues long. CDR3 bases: TGTGCCATCAGTGAAACTAGCGGGAGGGCGAGTGAGACCCAGTACTTC. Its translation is CAISETSGRASETQYF.

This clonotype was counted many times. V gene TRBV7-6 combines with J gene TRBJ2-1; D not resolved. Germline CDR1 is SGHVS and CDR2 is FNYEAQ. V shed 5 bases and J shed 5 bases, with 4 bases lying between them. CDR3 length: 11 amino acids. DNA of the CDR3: TGTGCCAGCAGCAGAAACAATGAGCAGTTCTTC. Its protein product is CASSRNNEQFF. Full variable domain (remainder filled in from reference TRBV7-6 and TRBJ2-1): GAGVSQSPRYKVTKRGQDVALRCDPISGHVSLYWYRQALGQGPEFLTYFNYEAQQDKSGLPNDRFSAERPEGSISTLTIQRTEQRDSAMYRCASSRNNEQFFGPGTRLTVL.

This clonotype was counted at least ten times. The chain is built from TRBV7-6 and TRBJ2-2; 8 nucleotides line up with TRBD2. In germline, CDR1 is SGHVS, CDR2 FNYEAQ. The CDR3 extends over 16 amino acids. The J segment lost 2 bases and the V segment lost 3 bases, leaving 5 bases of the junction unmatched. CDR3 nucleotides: TGTGCCAGCAGCTTCCTAGCGGGCCCTAACACCGGGGAGCTGTTTTTT. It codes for CASSFLAGPNTGELFF.

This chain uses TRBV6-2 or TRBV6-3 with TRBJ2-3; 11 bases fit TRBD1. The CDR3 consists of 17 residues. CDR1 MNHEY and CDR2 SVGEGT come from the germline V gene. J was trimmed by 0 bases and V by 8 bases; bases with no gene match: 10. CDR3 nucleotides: TGTGCCAGCGCCGGGACAGGGGGATTGGATAGCACAGATACGCAGTATTTT. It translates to CASAGTGGLDSTDTQYF.

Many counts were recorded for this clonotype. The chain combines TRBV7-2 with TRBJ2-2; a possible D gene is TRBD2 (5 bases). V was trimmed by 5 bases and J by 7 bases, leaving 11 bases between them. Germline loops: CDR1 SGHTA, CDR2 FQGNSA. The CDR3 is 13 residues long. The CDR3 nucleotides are TGTGCCAGCAGCCCACCGACTATCGGGGAGCTGTTTTTT. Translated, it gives CASSPPTIGELFF.

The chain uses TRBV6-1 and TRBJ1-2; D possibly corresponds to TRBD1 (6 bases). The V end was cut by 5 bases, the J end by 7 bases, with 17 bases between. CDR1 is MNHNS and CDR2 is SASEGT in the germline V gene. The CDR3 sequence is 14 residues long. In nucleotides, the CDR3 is TGTGCCAGCAGTATCTCCGGGGGGGCGACTGGCTACACCTTC. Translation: CASSISGGATGYTF.

CDR3 loop: CASSPTDGGNTEAFF. For the CDR3, the DNA is TGTGCCAGCTCACCAACCGACGGGGGGAACACTGAAGCTTTCTTT. V and J are TRBV18 and TRBJ1-1; perhaps TRBD1 as D (5 bases). The CDR3 totals 15 residues. Deletions cut 2 bases from V and 1 base from J, with 11 bases between. Germline assignment: CDR1 KGHSH and CDR2 LQKENI.

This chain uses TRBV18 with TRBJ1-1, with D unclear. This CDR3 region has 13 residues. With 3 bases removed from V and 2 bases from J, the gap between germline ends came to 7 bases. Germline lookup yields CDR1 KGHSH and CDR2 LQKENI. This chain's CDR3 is CASSPAKNTEAFF. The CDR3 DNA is TGTGCCAGCTCACCGGCAAAAAACACTGAAGCTTTCTTT.

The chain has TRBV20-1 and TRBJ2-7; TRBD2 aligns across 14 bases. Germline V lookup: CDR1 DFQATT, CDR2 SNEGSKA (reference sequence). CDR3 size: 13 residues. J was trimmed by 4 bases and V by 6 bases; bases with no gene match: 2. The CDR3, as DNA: TGCAGTGCAGGGACTAGCGGGAGTTACGAGCAGTACGTC. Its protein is CSAGTSGSYEQYV.

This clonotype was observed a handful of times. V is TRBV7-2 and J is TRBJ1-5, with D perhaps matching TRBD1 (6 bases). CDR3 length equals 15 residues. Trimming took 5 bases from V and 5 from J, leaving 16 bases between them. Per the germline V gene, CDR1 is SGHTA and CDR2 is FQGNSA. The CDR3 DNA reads TGTGCCAGCAGCCCAGGGGTGGGGAACCATCAGCCCCAGCATTTT. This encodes CASSPGVGNHQPQHF.

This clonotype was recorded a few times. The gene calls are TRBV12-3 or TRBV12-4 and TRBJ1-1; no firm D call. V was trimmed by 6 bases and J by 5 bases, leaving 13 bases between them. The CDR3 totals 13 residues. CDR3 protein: CASSKGGRTEAFF. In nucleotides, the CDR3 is TGTGCCAGCAGCAAGGGAGGGAGAACTGAAGCTTTCTTT.

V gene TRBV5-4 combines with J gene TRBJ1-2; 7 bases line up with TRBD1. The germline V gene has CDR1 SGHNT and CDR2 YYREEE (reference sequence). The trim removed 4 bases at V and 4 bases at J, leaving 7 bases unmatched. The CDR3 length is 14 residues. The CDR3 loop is CASSPNRGSYGYTF. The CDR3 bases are TGTGCCAGCAGCCCTAACAGGGGCTCCTATGGCTACACCTTC.

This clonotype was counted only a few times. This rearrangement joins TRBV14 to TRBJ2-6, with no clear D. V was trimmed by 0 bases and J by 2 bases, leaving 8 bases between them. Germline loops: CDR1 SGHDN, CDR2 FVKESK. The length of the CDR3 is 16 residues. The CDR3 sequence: CASSQERQAGANVLTF. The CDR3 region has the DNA TGTGCCAGCAGCCAAGAGCGTCAGGCTGGGGCCAACGTCCTGACTTTC.

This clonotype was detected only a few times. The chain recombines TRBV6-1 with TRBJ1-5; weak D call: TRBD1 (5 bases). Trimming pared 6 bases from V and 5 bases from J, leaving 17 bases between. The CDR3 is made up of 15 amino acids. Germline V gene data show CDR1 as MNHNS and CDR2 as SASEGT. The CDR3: CASSPVRDLDQPQHF. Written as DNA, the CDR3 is TGTGCCAGCAGCCCAGTCCGGGACCTAGATCAGCCCCAGCATTTT.

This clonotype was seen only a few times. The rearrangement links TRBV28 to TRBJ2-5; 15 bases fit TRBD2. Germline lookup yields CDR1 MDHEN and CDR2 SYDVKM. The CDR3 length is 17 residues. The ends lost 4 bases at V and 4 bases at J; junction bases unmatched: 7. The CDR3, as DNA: TGTGCCAGCAGTTCCGCCGGACTAGCGGGAGGGGGAGAGACCCAGTACTTC. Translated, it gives CASSSAGLAGGGETQYF.

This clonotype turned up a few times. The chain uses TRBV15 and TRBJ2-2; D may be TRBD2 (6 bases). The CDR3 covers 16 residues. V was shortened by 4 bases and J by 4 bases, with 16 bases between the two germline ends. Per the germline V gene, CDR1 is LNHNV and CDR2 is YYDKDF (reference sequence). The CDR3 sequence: CATSTSLEGGTGELFF. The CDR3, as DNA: TGTGCCACCAGCACCTCCCTTGAGGGAGGCACCGGGGAGCTGTTTTTT. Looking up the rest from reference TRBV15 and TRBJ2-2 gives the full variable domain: DAMVIQNPRYQVTQFGKPVTLSCSQTLNHNVMYWYQQKSSQAPKLLFHYYDKDFNNEADTPDNFQSRRPNTSFCFLDIRSPGLGDTAMYLCATSTSLEGGTGELFFGEGSRLTVL.

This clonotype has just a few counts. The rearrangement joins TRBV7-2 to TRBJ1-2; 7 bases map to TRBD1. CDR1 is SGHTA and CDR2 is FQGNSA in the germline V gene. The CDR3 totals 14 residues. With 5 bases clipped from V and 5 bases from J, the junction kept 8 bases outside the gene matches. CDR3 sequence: CASSGPGQFYGYTF. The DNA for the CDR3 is TGTGCCAGCAGCGGTCCGGGACAGTTTTATGGCTACACCTTC.

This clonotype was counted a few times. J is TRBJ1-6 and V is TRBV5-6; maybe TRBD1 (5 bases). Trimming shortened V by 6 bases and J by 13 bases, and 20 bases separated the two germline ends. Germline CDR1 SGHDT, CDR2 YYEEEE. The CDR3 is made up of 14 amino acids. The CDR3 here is CASNDIIGDVPLHF. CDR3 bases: TGTGCCAGCAACGATATCATAGGGGACGTCCCCCTCCACTTT.

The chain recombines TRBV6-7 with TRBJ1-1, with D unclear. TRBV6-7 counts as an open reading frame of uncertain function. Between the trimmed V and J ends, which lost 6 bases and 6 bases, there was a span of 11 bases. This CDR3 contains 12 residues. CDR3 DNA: TGTGCCAGCAGAAACTCAGCCTCTGAAGCTTTCTTT. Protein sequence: CASRNSASEAFF.

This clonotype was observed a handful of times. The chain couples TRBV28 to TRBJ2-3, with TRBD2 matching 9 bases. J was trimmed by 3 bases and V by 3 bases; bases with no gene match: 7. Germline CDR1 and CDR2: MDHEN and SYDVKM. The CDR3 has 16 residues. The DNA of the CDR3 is TGTGCCAGCAGTTTTAATGAGCGGGAGGTGACAGATACGCAGTATTTT. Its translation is CASSFNEREVTDTQYF.

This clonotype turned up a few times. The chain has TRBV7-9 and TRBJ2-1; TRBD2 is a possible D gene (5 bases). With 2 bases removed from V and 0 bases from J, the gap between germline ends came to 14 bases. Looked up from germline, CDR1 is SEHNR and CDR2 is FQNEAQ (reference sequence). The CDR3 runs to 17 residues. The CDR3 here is CASSLRLAPSSYNEQFF. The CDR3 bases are TGTGCCAGCAGCTTACGATTAGCGCCGAGCTCCTACAATGAGCAGTTCTTC.